The 30 T cell receptor beta chains listed next were all sequenced from one sample in a study of identical twins listed by TCRdb under 2016. The library was made by 5' RACE. The run used an Illumina HiSeq 2000. The raw public reads went through TCRdb reprocessing: fastp at Q25, MiXCR clone calling, in-frame beta chains kept. Rows are unified per CDR3 protein, each entry keeping the most common DNA and genes. The sample table lists roughly 1.6 million distinct CDR3 sequences, under 35% of them with a count of one. The top ten clones comprise 0.27% of the sample. The specimen was cord blood. The receptors here all came from a newborn girl in good health.

In its sample, this clonotype was seen a few times. The chain recombines TRBV28 with TRBJ2-1; 9 nucleotides match TRBD1. The CDR3 consists of 15 residues. Germline CDR1 reads MDHEN; CDR2 reads SYDVKM. The V gene end was trimmed by 5 bases and the J gene end by 5 bases; junction bases not matched to a gene: 7. The CDR3 nucleotides are TGTGCCAGCAGTAAGTTTGGACAGGGGCACAATGAGCAGTTCTTC. Translated: CASSKFGQGHNEQFF. Using reference TRBV28 and TRBJ2-1 for the parts outside the CDR3, the full variable domain is DVKVTQSSRYLVKRTGEKVFLECVQDMDHENMFWYRQDPGLGLRLIYFSYDVKMKEKGDIPEGYSVSREKKERFSLILESASTNQTSMYLCASSKFGQGHNEQFFGPGTRLTVL.

The table lists this clonotype with a count of one. J is TRBJ2-1 and V is TRBV12-3 or TRBV12-4; 7 bases align to TRBD1. J lost 0 bases, V lost 5 bases, and 16 bases had no gene match. CDR3 length: 19 amino acids. The CDR3 region is CASSPRPVRAGGSYNEQFF. In DNA, the CDR3 is TGTGCCAGCAGTCCTCGACCCGTCAGGGCAGGGGGCTCCTACAATGAGCAGTTCTTC.

The chain uses TRBV6-1 and TRBJ1-2, with D hard to call. V was clipped by 6 bases and J by 0 bases, with 14 bases between them. From germline, CDR1 is MNHNS and CDR2 SASEGT. The CDR3 is made up of 15 amino acids. The CDR3 bases are TGTGCCAGCAGATTAAGGACGGGATCTAACTATGGCTACACCTTC. Translating it yields CASRLRTGSNYGYTF.

In this sample, this clonotype turned up a few times. This chain connects TRBV6-2 or TRBV6-3 to TRBJ2-3; D is unresolved. This CDR3 is built from 13 residues. Trimming cost V 0 bases and J 4 bases, with 5 bases left between them. Germline V lookup: CDR1 MNHEY, CDR2 SVGEGT. The DNA of the CDR3 is TGTGCCAGCAGTTACTCATATCCAGATACGCAGTATTTT. It encodes CASSYSYPDTQYF.

This clonotype appeared a few times. The V gene is TRBV6-5, the J gene TRBJ2-1, with a tentative D call TRBD1 (5 bases). Germline CDR1 reads MNHEY; CDR2 reads SVGAGI. The CDR3 extends over 12 amino acids. Trimming shortened V by 8 bases and J by 9 bases, and 14 bases separated the two germline ends. The CDR3 region is CASGEGAAEQFF. For the CDR3, the DNA is TGTGCCAGCGGGGAAGGGGCGGCTGAGCAGTTCTTC.

This sequence joins TRBV20-1 and TRBJ2-7; 12 positions match TRBD2. V lost 4 bases and J lost 6; bases outside the gene matches: 7. CDR1 DFQATT and CDR2 SNEGSKA come from the germline V gene (reference sequence). The CDR3 has 14 residues. The CDR3 here is CSATQTSGRSEQYF. CDR3 nucleotides: TGCAGTGCTACCCAGACTAGCGGGAGATCCGAGCAGTACTTC.

This clonotype was observed a handful of times. V usage is TRBV29-1 and J usage is TRBJ2-4; 9 bases are shared with TRBD1. V was clipped by 6 bases and J by 2 bases; unmatched bases: 5. The CDR3 totals 14 residues. CDR1 SQVTM and CDR2 ANQGSEA come from the germline V gene. As DNA, the CDR3 is TGCAGCGTAGTGGACAGGGGATCCAAAAACATTCAGTACTTC. This encodes CSVVDRGSKNIQYF.

This clonotype was observed once. The chain employs TRBV20-1 and TRBJ1-5; D is possibly TRBD1 (5 bases). V lost 5 bases to trimming and J lost 4 bases, with 18 bases between them. This CDR3 contains 15 residues. Germline values: CDR1 DFQATT, CDR2 SNEGSKA (reference sequence). CDR3 sequence (DNA): TGCAGTGCTGGGCGGGACCCAAATCCTAATCAGCCCCAGCATTTT. It specifies CSAGRDPNPNQPQHF.

The CDR3 spells CAISDSRFFYEQYF. In DNA, the CDR3 is TGTGCCATCAGTGACTCTCGGTTCTTCTACGAGCAGTACTTC. This chain uses TRBV10-3 with TRBJ2-7, with no clear D. CDR3 size: 14 residues. Trimming took off 3 bases at V and 3 bases at J, with 12 bases between the two ends. CDR1 is ENHRY and CDR2 is SYGVKD in the germline V gene.

This clonotype was found a few times. The chain carries TRBV27 and TRBJ1-1; no clear D. CDR3 length: 15 residues. Germline-derived CDR1 and CDR2 are MNHEY and SMNVEV (reference sequence). V was pared by 1 base and J by 5 bases, with 14 bases between. The DNA for the CDR3 is TGTGCCAGCAGTTTATTCCCACTTGGGGAAACTGAAGCTTTCTTT. It codes for CASSLFPLGETEAFF.

This clonotype showed up just a few times. This chain joins TRBV6-5 and TRBJ2-3, with unresolved D. V lost 11 bases and J 3 bases, leaving 9 bases between the germline ends. This CDR3 has 11 residues. Germline CDR1 is MNHEY and CDR2 is SVGAGI. The DNA for the CDR3 is TGTGCCGCCAGTGGGACAGATACGCAGTATTTT. This translates into CAASGTDTQYF.

This clonotype was counted only a few times. V and J are TRBV5-6 and TRBJ2-2; D remains unclear. The V and J ends lost 1 base and 6 bases respectively, with 7 bases between them. The CDR3 spans 13 residues. Germline V gene sequence: CDR1 SGHDT, CDR2 YYEEEE. The CDR3 nucleotides read TGTGCCAGCAGCTTGTTTGGTGCCGGGGAGCTGTTTTTT. It is translated as CASSLFGAGELFF.

The rearrangement joins TRBV5-5 to TRBJ2-7, with D possibly called TRBD1 or TRBD2 (5 bases each). From germline, CDR1 is SGHKS and CDR2 YYEKEE (reference sequence). V lost 1 base and J lost 6, with 11 bases in between. The CDR3 is 13 amino acids. The CDR3 DNA reads as TGTGCCAGCAGCTTGTACGGGGCTGGCGAGCAGTACTTC. Amino acids: CASSLYGAGEQYF.

As for this clonotype: One junction end disagrees with the germline gene, perhaps due to a read error. The V call is TRBV28, the J call TRBJ1-4; 9 positions agree with TRBD1. The germline V gene has CDR1 MDHEN and CDR2 SYDVKM. This CDR3 comprises 17 residues. The CDR3 here is CASSLPTGGYGNEKLFF. The DNA for the CDR3 is TGTGCCAGCAGTTTACCGACAGGGGGTTATGGTAATGAAAAGCTGTTTTTT.

This clonotype was counted once. The genes are TRBV4-2 and TRBJ2-1, with 14 bases fitting TRBD2. The length of the CDR3 is 16 residues. V was pared by 4 bases and J by 13 bases, with 12 bases of the junction left unmatched. Germline CDR1 reads LGHNA; CDR2 reads YNFKEQ. The CDR3, as DNA: TGTGCCAGCAGCCCGGGACTAGCGGGAGTGTCGGAGACCCAGTTCTTC. As protein: CASSPGLAGVSETQFF.

This clonotype was detected a few times. The rearrangement joins TRBV3-1 to TRBJ2-2, with 7 bases aligning to TRBD2. Germline CDR1 is LGHDT and CDR2 is YNNKEL (reference sequence). The CDR3 extends over 17 amino acids. V was pared by 0 bases and J by 1 base, with 5 bases of the junction left unmatched. Here the CDR3 reads CASSQDSLAVNTGELFF. Here the CDR3 DNA reads TGTGCCAGCAGCCAAGATTCGCTAGCGGTGAACACCGGGGAGCTGTTTTTT.

This chain connects TRBV29-1 to TRBJ1-1; no firm D call. CDR1 is SQVTM and CDR2 is ANQGSEA in the germline V gene. The V end was cut by 4 bases, the J end by 0 bases, with 9 bases between. The CDR3 spans 13 residues. The CDR3 bases are TGCAGCGTTGTGGAGGGCGTGAACACTGAAGCTTTCTTT. Protein product: CSVVEGVNTEAFF. The full variable domain, rest sourced from reference TRBV29-1 and TRBJ1-1, is SAVISQKPSRDICQRGTSLTIQCQVDSQVTMMFWYRQQPGQSLTLIATANQGSEATYESGFVIDKFPISRPNLTFSTLTVSNMSPEDSSIYLCSVVEGVNTEAFFGQGTRLTVV.

Comments on this clonotype: A junction end diverges from the germline sequence, so it may reflect a read error. The genes are TRBV20-1 and TRBJ2-3; 10 bases map to TRBD1. The CDR3 spans 14 residues. CDR1 DFQATT and CDR2 SNEGSKA come from the germline V gene (reference sequence). The DNA of the CDR3 is TGCAGTGCCGTCCGGGACAGGGGCTTAAATACGCGGTATTTT. It encodes CSAVRDRGLNTRYF.

The chain couples TRBV21-1 to TRBJ2-1. TRBV21-1 represents a pseudogene. This CDR3 spans 13 amino acids. The chain's CDR3 is CASRGRAYNEQFF. CDR3 sequence (DNA): TGTGCCAGCAGAGGGAGGGCCTACAATGAGCAGTTCTTC.

This clonotype has a count of ten or more. J is TRBJ2-4 and V is TRBV3-1, with D possibly being TRBD2 (6 bases). The germline CDR1 and CDR2 sequences are LGHDT and YNNKEL (reference sequence). The CDR3 runs 17 residues. The germline V and J ends were trimmed by 0 bases and 7 bases, with 19 bases remaining between them. The CDR3 here is CASSQDPTPGGLNIQYF. CDR3 coding DNA: TGTGCCAGCAGCCAAGATCCGACTCCCGGAGGGTTGAACATTCAGTACTTC.

This clonotype was detected only a few times. This sequence joins TRBV13 and TRBJ1-2; a possible D gene is TRBD1 (5 bases). V dropped 5 bases and J dropped 1 base, with 11 bases sitting between them. Germline V gives CDR1 PRHDT, CDR2 FYEKMQ (reference sequence). This CDR3 spans 14 amino acids. For the CDR3, the DNA is TGTGCCAGCAGCCTAAGGGACTGTAACTATGGCTACACCTTC. This translates into CASSLRDCNYGYTF.

The chain joins TRBV7-6 to TRBJ2-3; D remains ambiguous. CDR3 length equals 17 residues. V was clipped by 2 bases and J by 6 bases, with 21 bases between them. CDR1 and CDR2 (germline): SGHVS, FNYEAQ. The CDR3 loop reads CASSLTAPTEPWDTQYF. The CDR3 region has the DNA TGTGCCAGCAGCTTAACGGCCCCCACGGAGCCGTGGGATACGCAGTATTTT.

The J gene is TRBJ1-1, the V gene TRBV3-1, with 8 bases identical to TRBD1. The germline V gene has CDR1 LGHDT and CDR2 YNNKEL (reference sequence). V shed 2 bases, J shed 4 bases, and the junction held 12 bases outside the gene matches. CDR3 length: 17 residues. DNA for the CDR3: TGTGCCAGCAGCCAACCCAGGACAGGGAGGGGGGGCACTGAAGCTTTCTTT. Protein product: CASSQPRTGRGGTEAFF.

Of note for this clonotype: A read error may explain this, as a much larger clone is one base away. The genes are TRBV29-1 and TRBJ1-5, with TRBD1 matching over 10 bases. The germline CDR1 and CDR2 sequences are SQVTM and ANQGSEA. The length of the CDR3 is 15 residues. This CDR3 reads CNVTTGGNSNQPQHF. The CDR3 region has the DNA TGCAACGTCACGACAGGGGGCAATAGCAATCAGCCCCAGCATTTT.

The chain combines TRBV4-2 with TRBJ2-7; unclear D gene. Trimming took off 1 base at V and 2 bases at J, with 18 bases between the two ends. Germline CDR1 LGHNA, CDR2 YNFKEQ. The CDR3 is 17 residues long. The CDR3 spells CASSQVFPRYTTYEQYF. CDR3 nucleotide sequence: TGTGCCAGCAGCCAAGTTTTTCCTAGGTACACTACCTACGAGCAGTACTTC.

The chain joins TRBV2 to TRBJ1-2; D uncertain. The CDR3 is 12 amino acids. Germline loops: CDR1 SNHLY, CDR2 FYNNEI. Trimming stripped 8 bases from V and 3 bases from J, with 10 bases between. Written as DNA, the CDR3 is TGTGCCAGCTCTAGGGTCGACTATGGCTACACCTTC. Protein sequence: CASSRVDYGYTF.

The chain has TRBV4-1 and TRBJ1-1, with 7 bases matching TRBD1. The V gene's germline CDR1 is MGHRA and CDR2 YSYEKL. The CDR3 sequence is 15 residues long. V was pared by 4 bases and J by 3 bases, with 8 bases of the junction left unmatched. The CDR3 protein is CASSPGQRGDTEAFF. The CDR3 nucleotides read TGCGCCAGCAGCCCGGGACAGAGAGGGGACACTGAAGCTTTCTTT.

V gene TRBV20-1 combines with J gene TRBJ1-2; 7 nucleotides match TRBD1. This CDR3 comprises 11 residues. Germline CDR1 and CDR2: DFQATT and SNEGSKA (reference sequence). The CDR3 DNA reads TGCAGCCCTCGGACAGGCTATGGCTACACCTTC. It is translated as CSPRTGYGYTF.

The sample holds many counts of this clonotype. The genes are TRBV12-3 or TRBV12-4 and TRBJ2-6; the D gene is possibly TRBD1 (6 bases). Trimming stripped 4 bases from V and 2 bases from J, with 6 bases between. This CDR3 is built from 14 residues. The CDR3 reads CASSSGAGANVLTF. In nucleotides, the CDR3 is TGTGCCAGCAGTTCAGGGGCTGGGGCCAACGTCCTGACTTTC.

The table lists this clonotype with many counts. The V call is TRBV29-1, the J call TRBJ1-2; TRBD1 might be the D (6 bases). Germline CDR1 and CDR2: SQVTM and ANQGSEA. This CDR3 has 13 amino acids. V lost 5 bases to trimming and J lost 0 bases, with 10 bases between them. Here the CDR3 DNA reads TGCAGCGTTCCCAGGGGCGCTAACTATGGCTACACCTTC. Translation: CSVPRGANYGYTF. Together with reference TRBV29-1 and TRBJ1-2, the CDR3 gives the full variable domain: SAVISQKPSRDICQRGTSLTIQCQVDSQVTMMFWYRQQPGQSLTLIATANQGSEATYESGFVIDKFPISRPNLTFSTLTVSNMSPEDSSIYLCSVPRGANYGYTFGSGTRLTVV.